Shown below are 16 T cell receptor beta chains from a single sample sequenced in a study of preoperative IRX-2 immunotherapy in early breast cancer (dated by TCRdb to between 2018 and 2021). The treatment or condition label, read with the paper, signifies: preoperative locoregional IRX-2 cytokine immunotherapy. Libraries came from the immunoSEQ multiplex PCR assay. TCRdb took over this immuneACCESS table, retaining in-frame rearrangements with V and J assigned. Such tables are incomplete; in checked studies, under half of the missing clones stem from an unresolved V gene, and the remainder is unexplained. This sample is represented by around 34,000 clones; about 95% of them were singletons. The ten largest make up about 6% of the sample. This sample was taken from a patient treated with IRX-2 immunotherapy. Source of these receptors: a human donor with breast cancer.

The rearrangement uses TRBV5-4 and TRBJ1-1, with D unclear. V dropped 0 bases and J dropped 1 base, with 4 bases sitting between them. CDR1 is SGHNT and CDR2 is YYREEE in the germline V gene (reference sequence). The CDR3 is 13 amino acids. CDR3 sequence: CASSLAENTEAFF. The CDR3 DNA is TGTGCCAGCAGCTTGGCGGAGAACACTGAAGCTTTCTTT. Filled out from reference TRBV5-4 and TRBJ1-1, the complete variable domain reads ETGVTQSPTHLIKTRGQQVTLRCSSQSGHNTVSWYQQALGQGPQFIFQYYREEENGRGNFPPRFSGLQFPNYSSELNVNALELDDSALYLCASSLAENTEAFFGQGTRLTVV.

This clone was seen only once. The V call is TRBV2, the J call TRBJ2-7, with 9 bases matching TRBD2. The V segment lost 10 bases and the J segment 6 bases; nucleotides outside the gene matches: 4. The CDR3 sequence is 11 residues long. Germline-derived CDR1 and CDR2 are SNHLY and FYNNEI. The CDR3 coding sequence is TGTGCCACCTGGACTAGCGCCGAGCAGTACTTC. Translated: CATWTSAEQYF.

The chain uses TRBV19 and TRBJ2-2; D not resolved. The CDR3 extends over 18 amino acids. Germline V gene sequence: CDR1 LNHDA, CDR2 SQIVND (reference sequence). V was clipped by 8 bases and J by 0 bases, with 22 bases between them. As DNA, the CDR3 is TGTGCCAGTCGATTAAACCCAGCAGTGAGACCGAACACCGGGGAGCTGTTTTTT. It translates to CASRLNPAVRPNTGELFF.

V and J are TRBV19 and TRBJ1-3; D not resolved. V lost 6 bases to trimming and J lost 0 bases, with 9 bases between them. From germline, CDR1 is LNHDA and CDR2 SQIVND (reference sequence). The CDR3 is made up of 14 amino acids. The CDR3 is CASRDETSGNTIYF. The CDR3 DNA follows: TGTGCCAGTAGGGACGAAACCTCTGGAAACACCATATATTTT.

J is TRBJ2-7 and V is TRBV4-3; D possibly uses TRBD1 or TRBD2 (5 bases each). The CDR3 consists of 15 residues. Germline lookup yields CDR1 LGHNA and CDR2 YSLEER. V lost 0 bases and J lost 6, with 15 bases in between. The CDR3 spells CASSQDRVGALEQYF. CDR3 DNA: TGCGCCAGCAGCCAAGACAGGGTCGGGGCCCTCGAGCAGTACTTC.

A single count supports this clone. This rearrangement joins TRBV5-3 to TRBJ2-7; TRBD1 or TRBD2 may be the D gene (6 bases each). TRBV5-3 is placed among ORFs of uncertain function. V lost 1 base and J lost 0, with 26 bases in between. The CDR3 totals 20 residues. CDR3 protein: CARSLPGGPGELSRSYEQYF. The CDR3 DNA is TGTGCCAGAAGCTTGCCCGGGGGCCCGGGGGAGCTATCACGCTCCTACGAGCAGTACTTC.

The CDR3 DNA sequence: TGTGCCAGCAGCAAAACAGGGTCTCCAGATACGCAGTATTTT. Amino acid sequence: CASSKTGSPDTQYF. The V and J genes are TRBV6-1 and TRBJ2-3; possible D gene TRBD1, 6 bases. The germline V gene has CDR1 MNHNS and CDR2 SASEGT. This CDR3 has 14 residues. V was pared by 6 bases and J by 4 bases, with 14 bases between.

The chain couples TRBV9 to TRBJ2-1; 7 bases line up with TRBD2. The trim removed 6 bases at V and 8 bases at J, leaving 14 bases unmatched. CDR3 length equals 15 residues. From germline, CDR1 is SGDLS and CDR2 YYNGEE. The DNA for the CDR3 is TGTGCCAGCACCTTAGCGGCGGGAGTAAGGGATGAGCAGTTCTTC. This encodes CASTLAAGVRDEQFF. Using reference TRBV9 and TRBJ2-1 for the parts outside the CDR3, the full variable domain is DSGVTQTPKHLITATGQRVTLRCSPRSGDLSVYWYQQSLDQGLQFLIQYYNGEERAKGNILERFSAQQFPDLHSELNLSSLELGDSALYFCASTLAAGVRDEQFFGPGTRLTVL.

This clone was seen just once. The gene calls are TRBV27 and TRBJ1-1; D is unclear. Germline V gives CDR1 MNHEY, CDR2 SMNVEV (reference sequence). CDR3 size: 15 residues. Trimming cost V 8 bases and J 0 bases, with 16 bases left between them. CDR3 residues: CASESRFPLNTEAFF. CDR3 sequence (DNA): TGTGCCAGCGAGTCTCGGTTCCCTCTGAACACTGAAGCTTTCTTT.

This chain connects TRBV6-4 to TRBJ2-3, with TRBD2 identical over 8 bases. The CDR3 totals 14 residues. Germline V gene sequence: CDR1 MRHNA, CDR2 SNTAGT. With V trimmed by 9 bases and J by 5 bases, 10 bases remained unmatched. CDR3 sequence reads: CARTMTSEGDTQYF. The CDR3 nucleotides are TGTGCCAGGACAATGACTAGCGAGGGAGATACGCAGTATTTT.

The chain uses TRBV10-3 and TRBJ2-5, with D maybe TRBD2 (9 bases). The CDR3 is made up of 17 amino acids. Trimming shortened V by 8 bases and J by 11 bases, and 33 bases separated the two germline ends. The germline gives CDR1 ENHRY, CDR2 SYGVKD. The CDR3 DNA reads TGTGCCATCGGGGGACAGGAGAACTTAGCGGGGGTGGGGAAGCAGTACTTC. This encodes CAIGGQENLAGVGKQYF.

The chain links TRBV7-2 to TRBJ2-1; TRBD1 agrees at 7 bases. The CDR3 length is 16 residues. The V gene end was trimmed by 5 bases and the J gene end by 8 bases; junction bases not matched to a gene: 15. Germline CDR1 and CDR2: SGHTA and FQGNSA. As DNA, the CDR3 is TGTGCCAGCAGCAGACAGGGCCCCCTCAGAAGCTATGAGCAGTTCTTC. Translation gives CASSRQGPLRSYEQFF. Complete variable domain (other parts from reference TRBV7-2 and TRBJ2-1): GAGVSQSPSNKVTEKGKDVELRCDPISGHTALYWYRQSLGQGLEFLIYFQGNSAPDKSGLPSDRFSAERTGGSVSTLTIQRTQQEDSAVYLCASSRQGPLRSYEQFFGPGTRLTVL.

The CDR3 protein is CASSPADVSGYTF. The CDR3 bases are TGTGCCAGCAGCCCCGCCGATGTCTCTGGCTACACCTTC. The chain combines TRBV6-5 with TRBJ1-2; D uncertain. This CDR3 has 13 residues. Trimming removed 6 bases at V and 7 bases at J, with 15 bases between. Germline CDR1 reads MNHEY; CDR2 reads SVGAGI.

V and J are TRBV5-1 and TRBJ2-1, with 8 bases lining up with TRBD2. Germline V lookup: CDR1 SGHRS, CDR2 YFSETQ. This CDR3 contains 16 residues. Trimming at V came to 0 bases and at J to 2 bases, leaving 4 bases not matched to a gene. The CDR3 DNA reads as TGCGCCAGCAGCTTGGCCGGGGGGGAACCCTACAATGAGCAGTTCTTC. Amino acids: CASSLAGGEPYNEQFF.

This clone was observed a single time. The J gene is TRBJ2-7, the V gene TRBV28, with a weak D call TRBD2 (6 bases). This CDR3 spans 15 amino acids. The germline V gene has CDR1 MDHEN and CDR2 SYDVKM. V dropped 3 bases and J dropped 2 bases, with 14 bases sitting between them. Here the CDR3 reads CASSFIAGNAYEQYF. The CDR3, as DNA: TGTGCCAGCAGTTTCATTGCGGGAAACGCCTACGAGCAGTACTTC.

The chain carries TRBV14 and TRBJ2-2, with a possible D match to TRBD2 (6 bases). The germline V gene has CDR1 SGHDN and CDR2 FVKESK. CDR3 size: 15 residues. V lost 1 base to trimming and J lost 4 bases, with 10 bases between them. This CDR3 is CASSQGGGFTGELFF. The CDR3 bases are TGTGCCAGCAGCCAAGGGGGAGGATTCACCGGGGAGCTGTTTTTT.